Listed below are T cell receptor beta chains from one sample, sequenced in a study of vaccination effects on CD4 cells after COVID-19. These TCRs' antigens remain unknown. Sequencing was performed with immunoSEQ multiplex PCR; in TCRdb, only in-frame clones are kept and a portion is missing. Here the sample spans approximately 70,000 clones, roughly three quarters being singletons. The specimen comprised CD4+ T cells from PBMCs cultured with HCoV-OC43 spike peptides, sampled after COVID-19 vaccination. These receptors were taken from a human donor who received a COVID-19 vaccine. Both conserved end residues are part of each CDR3. Each record gives: clone size, V gene, D gene, J gene, CDR3 DNA, CDR3 protein. The D gene is left open where the match is weak. Clone size is shown for a subset of rows, as once, few, many or a class of expanded clone.

>NA|TRBV5-1|TRBD2|TRBJ2-1
TGCGCCAGCAGCTTGAGTATTTTGGCGGGCAGCGGGGTTAGCTCCTACAATGAGCAGTTCTTC
CASSLSILAGSGVSSYNEQFF
>NA|TRBV10-1|NA|TRBJ1-5
TGCGCCAGCAGTGATTGCCCCCGGGGCGGGCATGTTAGCAATCAGCCCCAGCATTTT
CASSDCPRGGHVSNQPQHF
>NA|TRBV2|TRBD1|TRBJ1-2
TGTGCCAGCCGAAGGGAGGGGGCGGGGGGCTACACCTTC
CASRREGAGGYTF
>NA|TRBV7-9|TRBD1|TRBJ1-2
TGTGCCAGCAGCTTAGGTAGAGGACAGGTTAACTATGGCTACACCTTC
CASSLGRGQVNYGYTF
>NA|TRBV5-1|NA|TRBJ2-3
TGCGCCAGCAGCCAAAGGCCACGTCCTAGCACAGATACGCAGTATTTT
CASSQRPRPSTDTQYF
>NA|TRBV5-1|TRBD1|TRBJ1-5
TGCGCCAGCAGCCCGGGGACAGACCACAATCAGCCCCAGCATTTT
CASSPGTDHNQPQHF
>NA|TRBV24-1|NA|TRBJ1-1
TGTGCCACCAGTGATTCAGGGTACACTGAAGCTTTCTTT
CATSDSGYTEAFF
>NA|TRBV19|NA|TRBJ1-2
TGTGCCAGTAGTAGGAATGGCCCTAGCTATGGCTACACCTTC
CASSRNGPSYGYTF
>NA|TRBV3-1/TRBV3-2|TRBD1|TRBJ1-4
TGTGCCAGCAGCCAAGCTCCAGACAGGGGAACTAATGAAAAACTGTTTTTT
CASSQAPDRGTNEKLFF
>NA|TRBV24-1|NA|TRBJ1-5
TGTGCCACCAGTGATTCGCGTAGGGGAGGCAATCAGCCCCAGCATTTT
CATSDSRRGGNQPQHF
>NA|TRBV14|NA|TRBJ1-1
TGTGCCAGCAGCCAAGTGACTGAGACTGAAGCTTTCTTT
CASSQVTETEAFF
>NA|TRBV5-6|NA|TRBJ2-1
TGTGCCAGCAGCTTCATTAGTCGCAATGAGCAGTTCTTC
CASSFISRNEQFF
>NA|TRBV28|NA|TRBJ2-3
TGTGCCAGCAGCCCAAGGACAGACGGCACAGATACGCAGTATTTT
CASSPRTDGTDTQYF
>once|TRBV6-2/TRBV6-3|NA|TRBJ2-3
TGTGCCAGCAGTACCCGGGAAGATACGCAGTATTTT
CASSTREDTQYF